The clone carrying this T cell receptor beta chain is medium-sized (0.01 to 0.1%) in the sample. The antigen remains undetermined. All unsorted peripheral T cells were captured because whole blood was used without fractionation. The record originates from a study of HIV-infected patients and healthy controls. Study-wide results and caveats: Size-matching overweighted rare events from HIV-infected data when comparing patients with controls. HIV-infected repertoires had significantly higher mean Gini indices than controls, possibly reflecting oligoclonality.

About 540 ng RNA was reverse transcribed with alpha and beta constant-region primers. Separate chain-specific third strand synthesis with multiplexing indices produced the alpha and beta libraries. MiXCR, applied by TCRdb to the 5' RACE reads, yields one record per CDR3 protein. The data hold around 19,000 distinct CDR3 sequences, with more than 8% observed a single time. Looked up from germline, CDR1 is SQVTM and CDR2 is ANQGSEA. V lost 6 bases and J 1 base, leaving 12 bases between the germline ends. The CDR3 has 13 residues. Source material: blood. The clonotype originates from an adult in good health. J is TRBJ2-5 and V is TRBV29-1; a weak D match, TRBD2 (5 bases). The CDR3 bases are TGCAGCGTCCGCCGCGGGCCCCAAGAGACCCAGTACTTC. It encodes CSVRRGPQETQYF.